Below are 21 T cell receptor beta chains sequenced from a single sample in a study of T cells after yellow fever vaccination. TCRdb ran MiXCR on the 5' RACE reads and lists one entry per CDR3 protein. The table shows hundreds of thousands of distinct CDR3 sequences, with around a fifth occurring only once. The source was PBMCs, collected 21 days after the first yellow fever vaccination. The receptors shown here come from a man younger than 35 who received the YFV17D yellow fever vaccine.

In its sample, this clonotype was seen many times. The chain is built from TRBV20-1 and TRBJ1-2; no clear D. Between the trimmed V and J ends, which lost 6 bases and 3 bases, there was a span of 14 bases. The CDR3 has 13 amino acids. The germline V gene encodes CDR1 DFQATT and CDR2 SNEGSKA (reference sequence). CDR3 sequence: CSANFGLDYGYTF. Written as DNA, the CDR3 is TGCAGTGCCAACTTCGGGCTCGACTATGGCTACACCTTC.

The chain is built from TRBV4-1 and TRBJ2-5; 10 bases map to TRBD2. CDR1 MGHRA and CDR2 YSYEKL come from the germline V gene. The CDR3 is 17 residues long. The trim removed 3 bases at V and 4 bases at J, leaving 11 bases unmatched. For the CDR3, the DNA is TGCGCCAGCAGCCACCCGAAAGCGGGGGGGGCTCCAGAGACCCAGTACTTC. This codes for CASSHPKAGGAPETQYF.

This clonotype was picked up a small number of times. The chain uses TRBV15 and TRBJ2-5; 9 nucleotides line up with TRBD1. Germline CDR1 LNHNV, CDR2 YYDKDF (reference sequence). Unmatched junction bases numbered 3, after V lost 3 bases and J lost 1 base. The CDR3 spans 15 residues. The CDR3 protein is CATSRDRGTQETQYF. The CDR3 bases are TGTGCCACCAGCAGGGACAGGGGAACCCAAGAGACCCAGTACTTC.

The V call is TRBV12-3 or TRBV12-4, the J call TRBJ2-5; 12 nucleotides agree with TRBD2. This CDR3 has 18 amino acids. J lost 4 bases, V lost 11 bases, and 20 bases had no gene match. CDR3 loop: CAFSSARSSGGARETQYF. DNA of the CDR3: TGTGCCTTCAGTTCGGCCCGTTCTAGCGGGGGGGCCCGAGAGACCCAGTACTTC.

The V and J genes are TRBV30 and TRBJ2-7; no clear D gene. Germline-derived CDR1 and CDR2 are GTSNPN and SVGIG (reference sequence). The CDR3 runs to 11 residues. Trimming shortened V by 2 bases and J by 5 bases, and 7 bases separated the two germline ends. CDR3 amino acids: CAWSPSHEQYF. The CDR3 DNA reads TGTGCCTGGAGTCCATCCCACGAGCAGTACTTC.

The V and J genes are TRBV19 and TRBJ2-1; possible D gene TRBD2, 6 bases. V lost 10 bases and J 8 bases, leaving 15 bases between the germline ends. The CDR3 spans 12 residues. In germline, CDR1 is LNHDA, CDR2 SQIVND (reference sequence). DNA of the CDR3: TGTGCCACTACCGGGGGTGGTTATGAGCAGTTCTTC. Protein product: CATTGGGYEQFF. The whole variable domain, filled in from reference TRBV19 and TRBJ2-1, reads DGGITQSPKYLFRKEGQNVTLSCEQNLNHDAMYWYRQDPGQGLRLIYYSQIVNDFQKGDIAEGYSVSREKKESFPLTVTSAQKNPTAFYLCATTGGGYEQFFGPGTRLTVL.

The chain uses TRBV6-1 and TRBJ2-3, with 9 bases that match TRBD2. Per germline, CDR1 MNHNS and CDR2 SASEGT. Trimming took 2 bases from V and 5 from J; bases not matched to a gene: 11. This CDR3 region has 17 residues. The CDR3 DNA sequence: TGTGCCAGCAGTGAATTTGAAGCGGGGGGTCTTGAAGATACGCAGTATTTT. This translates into CASSEFEAGGLEDTQYF.

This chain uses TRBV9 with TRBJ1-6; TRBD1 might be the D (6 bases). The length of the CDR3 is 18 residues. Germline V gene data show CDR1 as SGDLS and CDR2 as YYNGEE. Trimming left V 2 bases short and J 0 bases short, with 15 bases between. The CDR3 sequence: CASSVGGPMSSYNSPLHF. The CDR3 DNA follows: TGTGCCAGCAGCGTTGGGGGGCCAATGAGCTCCTATAATTCACCCCTCCACTTT.

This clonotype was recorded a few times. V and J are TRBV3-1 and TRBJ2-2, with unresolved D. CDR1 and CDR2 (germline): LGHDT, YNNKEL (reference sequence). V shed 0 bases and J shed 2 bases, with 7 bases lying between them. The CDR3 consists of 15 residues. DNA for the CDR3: TGTGCCAGCAGCCAAGAGTCGATCAACACCGGGGAGCTGTTTTTT. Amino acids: CASSQESINTGELFF.

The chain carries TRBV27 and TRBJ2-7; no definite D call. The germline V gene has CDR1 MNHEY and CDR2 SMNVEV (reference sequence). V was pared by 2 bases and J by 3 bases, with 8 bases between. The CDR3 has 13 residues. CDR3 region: CASSLPPDYEQYV. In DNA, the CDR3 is TGTGCCAGCAGTTTACCGCCGGACTACGAGCAGTACGTC.

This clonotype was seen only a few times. CDR3: CASSLDRGVSNEQFF. CDR3 nucleotide sequence: TGTGCCAGCAGCCTTGACAGGGGGGTAAGCAATGAGCAGTTCTTC. This rearrangement joins TRBV7-2 to TRBJ2-1; 9 bases fit TRBD1. This CDR3 contains 15 residues. The J segment lost 6 bases and the V segment lost 5 bases, leaving 8 bases of the junction unmatched. The V gene's germline CDR1 is SGHTA and CDR2 FQGNSA. Full variable domain (rest looked up from reference TRBV7-2 and TRBJ2-1): GAGVSQSPSNKVTEKGKDVELRCDPISGHTALYWYRQSLGQGLEFLIYFQGNSAPDKSGLPSDRFSAERTGGSVSTLTIQRTQQEDSAVYLCASSLDRGVSNEQFFGPGTRLTVL.

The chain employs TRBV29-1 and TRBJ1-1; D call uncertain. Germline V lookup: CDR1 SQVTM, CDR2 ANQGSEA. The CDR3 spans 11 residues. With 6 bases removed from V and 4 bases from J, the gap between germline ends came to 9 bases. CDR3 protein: CSVSWTTEAFF. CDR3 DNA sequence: TGCAGCGTCTCATGGACCACTGAAGCTTTCTTT.

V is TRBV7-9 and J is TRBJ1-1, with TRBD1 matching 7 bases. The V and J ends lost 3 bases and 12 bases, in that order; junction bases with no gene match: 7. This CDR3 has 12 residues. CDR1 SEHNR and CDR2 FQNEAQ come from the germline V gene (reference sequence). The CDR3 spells CASSLAGQTTFF. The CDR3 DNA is TGTGCCAGCAGCTTGGCGGGACAGACGACTTTCTTT. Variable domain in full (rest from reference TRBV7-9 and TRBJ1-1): DTGVSQNPRHKITKRGQNVTFRCDPISEHNRLYWYRQTLGQGPEFLTYFQNEAQLEKSRLLSDRFSAERPKGSFSTLEIQRTEQGDSAMYLCASSLAGQTTFFGQGTRLTVV.

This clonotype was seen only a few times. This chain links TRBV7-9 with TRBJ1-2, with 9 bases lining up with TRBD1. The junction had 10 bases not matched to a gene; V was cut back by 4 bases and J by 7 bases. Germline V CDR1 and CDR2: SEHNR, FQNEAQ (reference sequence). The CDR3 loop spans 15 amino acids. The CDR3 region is CASSSANRGRSGYTF. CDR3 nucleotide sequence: TGTGCCAGCAGCTCCGCAAACAGGGGGCGAAGTGGCTACACCTTC.

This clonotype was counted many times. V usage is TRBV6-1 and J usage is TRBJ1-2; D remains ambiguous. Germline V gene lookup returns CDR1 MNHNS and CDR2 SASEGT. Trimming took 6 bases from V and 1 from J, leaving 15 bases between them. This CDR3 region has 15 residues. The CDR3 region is CASSREDGDNYGYTF. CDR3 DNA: TGTGCCAGCAGCCGTGAGGACGGGGATAACTATGGCTACACCTTC.

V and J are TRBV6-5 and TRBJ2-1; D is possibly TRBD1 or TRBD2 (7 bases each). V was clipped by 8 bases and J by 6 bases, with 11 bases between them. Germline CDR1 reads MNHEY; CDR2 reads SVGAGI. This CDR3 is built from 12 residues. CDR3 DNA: TGTGCCAGCCAGGGGGGGCCCAATGAGCAGTTCTTC. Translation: CASQGGPNEQFF.

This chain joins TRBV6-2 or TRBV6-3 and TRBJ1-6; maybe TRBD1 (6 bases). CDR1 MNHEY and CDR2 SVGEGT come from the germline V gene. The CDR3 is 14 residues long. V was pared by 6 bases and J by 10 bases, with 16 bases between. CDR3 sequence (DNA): TGTGCCAGCAGAGGGGGGGCAGTTGGATCACCCCTCCACTTT. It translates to CASRGGAVGSPLHF.

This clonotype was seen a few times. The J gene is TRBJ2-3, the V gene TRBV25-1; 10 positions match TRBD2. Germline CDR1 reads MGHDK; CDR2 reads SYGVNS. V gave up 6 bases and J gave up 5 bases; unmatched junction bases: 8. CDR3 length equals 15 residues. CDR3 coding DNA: TGTGCCAGCAGCGCATCGGGGACTAGCGAAGATACGCAGTATTTT. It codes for CASSASGTSEDTQYF.

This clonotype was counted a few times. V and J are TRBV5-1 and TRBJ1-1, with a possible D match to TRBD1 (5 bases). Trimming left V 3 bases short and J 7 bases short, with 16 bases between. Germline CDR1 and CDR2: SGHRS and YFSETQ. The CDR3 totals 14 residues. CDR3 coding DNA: TGCGCCAGCAGCTCTCTCCTCCAGGGATTTGAAGCTTTCTTT. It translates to CASSSLLQGFEAFF.

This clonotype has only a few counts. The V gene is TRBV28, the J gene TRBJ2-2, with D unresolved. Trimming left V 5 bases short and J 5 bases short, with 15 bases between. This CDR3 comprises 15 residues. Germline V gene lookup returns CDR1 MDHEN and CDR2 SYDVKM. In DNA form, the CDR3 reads TGTGCCAGCAGTCCGGGTAGCTCAGGTACCGGGGAGCTGTTTTTT. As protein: CASSPGSSGTGELFF.

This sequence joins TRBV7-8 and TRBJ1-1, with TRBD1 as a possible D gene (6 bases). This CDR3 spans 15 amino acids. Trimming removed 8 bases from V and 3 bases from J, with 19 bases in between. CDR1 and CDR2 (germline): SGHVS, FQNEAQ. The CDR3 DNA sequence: TGTGCCAGCGGTCGTTGGGGGCCGTCGGACACTGAAGCTTTCTTT. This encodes CASGRWGPSDTEAFF.